This TCR beta chain was identified during a study of naive and memory T cell subsets. Study outcomes and limitations: No ground truth validated the naive and memory repertoire findings.

Germline V gene sequence: CDR1 DFQATT, CDR2 SNEGSKA (reference sequence). The CDR3 loop spans 16 amino acids. The V end was cut by 0 bases, the J end by 5 bases, with 19 bases between. After CD4 positive bead selection, the CD4-negative fraction gave CD8 T cells. Regarding this clonotype: Its antigen is unknown.

Two oligonucleotides, mixed equimolar, formed the beta constant-region primer covering TRBC1 and TRBC2. Four rounds of PCR amplified the ligated cDNA using nested alpha and beta constant-region primers plus SP2. TCRdb re-analysed the UMI-ligation and nested PCR reads in MiXCR, keeping a single row per CDR3 protein. This sample carries 120,000 or so distinct CDR3 sequences, approximately 37% of them seen once, and the ten largest clones take 0.75% to 1%. The sequencing sample was made of central memory CD4+ T cells from blood. The genes are TRBV20-1 and TRBJ1-1; D is ambiguous. The clonotype was recovered from a human donor in good health. The DNA for the CDR3 is TGCAGTGCTAGAGATATAGCCCGCAACCTCAGGACTGAAGCTTTCTTT. Protein: CSARDIARNLRTEAFF.